This TCR beta chain was found in a study of cytomegalovirus exposure and HLA in healthy donors. Trimming removed 3 bases from V and 8 bases from J; junction bases left unmatched: 5. This CDR3 has 13 residues. Germline V CDR1 and CDR2: SGHNT, YYREEE (reference sequence). This PCR relied on a set of 60 Vbeta primers and 13 Jbeta primers. Sequencing used immunoSEQ multiplex PCR; TCRdb keeps in-frame clones, though not all of them. This table holds roughly 200,000 clones, approximately 86% found once. Sequenced: PBMCs. This TCR derives from a woman in her thirties in good health and CMV-seronegative. The chain combines TRBV5-4 with TRBJ2-4, with 7 bases aligning to TRBD2. The CDR3 nucleotides are TGTGCCAGCAGCTCCCCTACTAGCGACATTCAGTACTTC. Amino acids: CASSSPTSDIQYF. The full variable domain, with the rest looked up from reference TRBV5-4 and TRBJ2-4, is ETGVTQSPTHLIKTRGQQVTLRCSSQSGHNTVSWYQQALGQGPQFIFQYYREEENGRGNFPPRFSGLQFPNYSSELNVNALELDDSALYLCASSSPTSDIQYFGAGTRLSVL.